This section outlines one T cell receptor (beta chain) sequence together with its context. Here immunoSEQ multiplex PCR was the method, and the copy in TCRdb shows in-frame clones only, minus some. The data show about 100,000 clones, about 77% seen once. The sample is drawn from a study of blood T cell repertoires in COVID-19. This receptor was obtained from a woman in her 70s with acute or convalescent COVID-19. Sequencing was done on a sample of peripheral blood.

CDR3 sequence reads: CSVWGEGYTF. The CDR3 DNA follows: TGCAGCGTATGGGGAGAAGGCTACACCTTC. The chain carries TRBV29-1 and TRBJ1-2, with D uncertain. The germline gives CDR1 SQVTM, CDR2 ANQGSEA. CDR3 length: 10 amino acids. The V gene lost 6 bases and the J gene lost 8 bases, with 10 bases spanning the gap.